This TCR beta chain was captured in a study of blood T cell repertoires in COVID-19 (dated by TCRdb to about 2020). For context, the study as a whole: The collaborator samples originated in the United States, Italy and Spain and spanned the acute and convalescent phases of COVID-19. The samples were drawn from two sources: the first 160 participants of the ongoing ImmuneRACE study, and 1,000 to 1,500 subjects contributed by 6 global collaborators. Nearly every sample came with metadata listing a de-identified subject ID, COVID-19 status, age in years and sex. The prospective study material was composed of cDNA or gDNA derived from T cells, B-cell-depleted T cells, or PBMCs. Where HLA class I and class II types were available, the types were taken from metadata supplied by the sample provider, not from assay-based typing. The dataset comprised deeply sampled blood TCRbeta repertoires from subjects exposed to, actively infected with, or recovered from COVID-19. The repertoires were released in a freely available public database intended as a resource for research on the immune response to SARS-CoV-2.

This clone came up once. No antigen is known for it. No quality values exist for individual bases; no much larger clone is one base distant. Relative to germline, V is missing 5 bases and J is missing 5 bases, with 3 bases of the junction outside any gene match. The germline V gene (reference sequence) gives CDR1 as LNHDA and CDR2 as SQIVND. Including cysteine and phenylalanine, the CDR3 has 15 amino acids. Just the 45-base CDR3 DNA is kept, in frame starting at base 1. TCRbeta CDR3 regions were amplified from genomic DNA using the immunoSEQ Assay, a bias-controlled multiplex PCR. On the authors' methods: The number of nucleated cells in each sample was estimated by amplification of reference gene primers within the assay. To quantify the absolute abundance of each unique TCRbeta CDR3 rearrangement, sequence reads were collapsed and filtered. Productive Simpson clonality was computed per sample as the square root of Simpson's diversity index over productive rearrangements. TCRdb provides this immuneACCESS table in a form limited to in-frame rearrangements. Some clones are lacking; in checked studies, under half of them reflect an unresolved V gene, and why the rest are absent is not known. V and J calls and clone size are as listed in that table; D and trimming were resolved from the DNA. This sample holds about 100,000 clones; roughly nine tenths were observed only once. The ten biggest clones cover around 2.1% of the sample.

What the research found in general, with its limitations: Clinical and demographic metadata were provided uncurated, with the amount varying by source and participant.

Whole blood was collected in K2EDTA tubes by collaborating institutions according to the institutions' own protocols. For TCRbeta analysis, collaborators shipped samples as frozen whole blood, isolated PBMCs, or DNA extracted from either of those sample types. The sequence was collected from a man over 45 with active COVID-19. This receptor chain uses TRBV19 and TRBJ2-3; 14 bases in the junction line up with TRBD2. Specimen: peripheral blood. Read as DNA, the sequence is TGTGCCAGTAGTCCCGGACTAGCGGGGGGAGATACGCAGTATTTT. Its amino acids are CASSPGLAGGDTQYF.